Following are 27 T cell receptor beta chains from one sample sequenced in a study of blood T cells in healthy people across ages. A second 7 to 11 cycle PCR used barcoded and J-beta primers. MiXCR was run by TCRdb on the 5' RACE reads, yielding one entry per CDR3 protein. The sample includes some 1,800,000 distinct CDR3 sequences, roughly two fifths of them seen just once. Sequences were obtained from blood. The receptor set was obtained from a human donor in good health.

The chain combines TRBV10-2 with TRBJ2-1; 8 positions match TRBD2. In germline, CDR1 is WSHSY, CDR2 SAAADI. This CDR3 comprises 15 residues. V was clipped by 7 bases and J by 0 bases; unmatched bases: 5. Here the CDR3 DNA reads TGCGCCAGCAAGCCCAGCGGGAGCTCCTACAATGAGCAGTTCTTC. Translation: CASKPSGSSYNEQFF.

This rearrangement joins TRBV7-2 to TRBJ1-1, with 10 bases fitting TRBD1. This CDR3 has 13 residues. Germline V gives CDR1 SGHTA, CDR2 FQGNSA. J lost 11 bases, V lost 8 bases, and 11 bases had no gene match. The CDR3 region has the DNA TGTGCCAGCTTATGGGACAGGGGTTTCTTGGCTTTCTTT. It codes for CASLWDRGFLAFF.

CDR3 protein: CASSITQPDDEQYF. DNA of the CDR3: TGTGCCAGTAGTATAACACAGCCAGACGACGAGCAGTACTTC. The rearrangement joins TRBV19 to TRBJ2-7; D call uncertain. Germline V CDR1 and CDR2: LNHDA, SQIVND (reference sequence). This CDR3 region has 14 residues. Trimming shortened V by 2 bases and J by 5 bases, and 13 bases separated the two germline ends.

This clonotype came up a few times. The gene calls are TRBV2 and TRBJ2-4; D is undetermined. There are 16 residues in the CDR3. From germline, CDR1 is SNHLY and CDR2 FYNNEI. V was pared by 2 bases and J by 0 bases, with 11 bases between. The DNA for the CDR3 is TGTGCCAGCAGTGAAATGGTGATACTAGCCAAAAACATTCAGTACTTC. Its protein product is CASSEMVILAKNIQYF.

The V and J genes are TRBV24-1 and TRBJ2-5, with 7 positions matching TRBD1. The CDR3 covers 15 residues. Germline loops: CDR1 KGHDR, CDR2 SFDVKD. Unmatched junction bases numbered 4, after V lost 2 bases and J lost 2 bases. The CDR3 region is CATSDSRGLQETQYF. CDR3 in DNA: TGTGCCACCAGTGATTCCAGGGGGTTACAAGAGACCCAGTACTTC.

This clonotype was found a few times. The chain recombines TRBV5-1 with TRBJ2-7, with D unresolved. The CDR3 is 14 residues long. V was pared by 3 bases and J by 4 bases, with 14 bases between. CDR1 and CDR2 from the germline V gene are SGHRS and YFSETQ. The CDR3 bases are TGCGCCAGCAGCTGGGGTGCCTTGGTTTACGAGCAGTACTTC. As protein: CASSWGALVYEQYF.

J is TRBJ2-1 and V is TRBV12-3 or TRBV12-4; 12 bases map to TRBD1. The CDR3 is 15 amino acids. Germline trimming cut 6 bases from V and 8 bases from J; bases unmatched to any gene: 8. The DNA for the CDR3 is TGTGCCAGCAGGCTTACCGGGACAGGGGGCCATGAGCAGTTCTTC. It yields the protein CASRLTGTGGHEQFF.

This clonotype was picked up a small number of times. The CDR3: CASSADWTASYEQYF. The CDR3 bases are TGTGCCAGCAGCGCCGACTGGACAGCCTCCTACGAGCAGTACTTC. The V call is TRBV28, the J call TRBJ2-7; tentative D call: TRBD1 (6 bases). The ends were cut back, 6 bases at V and 0 bases at J, with 15 bases in the middle. CDR1 and CDR2 from the germline V gene are MDHEN and SYDVKM. This CDR3 has 15 residues.

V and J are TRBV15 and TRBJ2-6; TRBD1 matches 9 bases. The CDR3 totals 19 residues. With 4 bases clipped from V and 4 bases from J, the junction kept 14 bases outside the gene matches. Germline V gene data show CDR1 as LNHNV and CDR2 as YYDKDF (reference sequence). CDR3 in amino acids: CATSKGGQGTVVGANVLTF. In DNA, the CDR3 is TGTGCCACCAGCAAGGGTGGACAGGGGACCGTCGTGGGGGCCAACGTCCTGACTTTC.

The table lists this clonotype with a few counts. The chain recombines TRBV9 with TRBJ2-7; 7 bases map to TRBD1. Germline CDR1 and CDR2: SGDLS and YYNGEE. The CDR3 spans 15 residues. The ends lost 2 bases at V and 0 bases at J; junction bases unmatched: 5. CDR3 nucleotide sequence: TGTGCCAGCAGCGTCCAGGGGGATCCCTCCTACGAGCAGTACTTC. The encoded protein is CASSVQGDPSYEQYF. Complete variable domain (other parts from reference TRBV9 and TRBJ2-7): DSGVTQTPKHLITATGQRVTLRCSPRSGDLSVYWYQQSLDQGLQFLIQYYNGEERAKGNILERFSAQQFPDLHSELNLSSLELGDSALYFCASSVQGDPSYEQYFGPGTRLTVT.

The CDR3 region has the DNA TGTGCCAGCAGCTTAGAGCGACCAGGGGACGGCTATGGCTACACCTTC. Protein product: CASSLERPGDGYGYTF. V usage is TRBV7-9 and J usage is TRBJ1-2, with D perhaps matching TRBD1 (6 bases). Trimming left V 1 base short and J 4 bases short, with 16 bases between. This CDR3 comprises 16 residues. The germline gives CDR1 SEHNR, CDR2 FQNEAQ (reference sequence).

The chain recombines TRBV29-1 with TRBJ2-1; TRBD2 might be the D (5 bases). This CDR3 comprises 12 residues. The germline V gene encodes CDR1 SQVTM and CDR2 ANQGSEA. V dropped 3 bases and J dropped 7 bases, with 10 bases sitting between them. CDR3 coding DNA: TGCAGCGTTGATAGAGGGATGAATGAGCAGTTCTTC. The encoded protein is CSVDRGMNEQFF.

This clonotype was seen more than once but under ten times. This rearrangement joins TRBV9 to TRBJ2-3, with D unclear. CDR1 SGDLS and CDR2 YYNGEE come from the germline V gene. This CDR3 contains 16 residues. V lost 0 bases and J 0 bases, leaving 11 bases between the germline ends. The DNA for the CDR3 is TGTGCCAGCAGCGTAGGCCCCCGAAGGAGCACAGATACGCAGTATTTT. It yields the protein CASSVGPRRSTDTQYF.

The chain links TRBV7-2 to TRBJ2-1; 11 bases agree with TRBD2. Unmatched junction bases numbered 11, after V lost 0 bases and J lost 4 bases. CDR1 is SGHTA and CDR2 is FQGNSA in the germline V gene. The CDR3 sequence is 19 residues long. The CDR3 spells CASSLASLLAGGGYNEQFF. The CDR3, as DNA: TGTGCCAGCAGCTTAGCTAGTTTGCTAGCGGGGGGCGGGTACAATGAGCAGTTCTTC. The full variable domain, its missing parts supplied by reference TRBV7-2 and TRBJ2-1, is GAGVSQSPSNKVTEKGKDVELRCDPISGHTALYWYRQSLGQGLEFLIYFQGNSAPDKSGLPSDRFSAERTGGSVSTLTIQRTQQEDSAVYLCASSLASLLAGGGYNEQFFGPGTRLTVL.

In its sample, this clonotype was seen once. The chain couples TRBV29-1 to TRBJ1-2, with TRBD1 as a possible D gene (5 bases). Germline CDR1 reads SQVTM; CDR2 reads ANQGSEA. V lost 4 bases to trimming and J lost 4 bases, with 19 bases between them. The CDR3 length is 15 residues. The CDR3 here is CSVVWGSVASYGYTF. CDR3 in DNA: TGCAGCGTTGTTTGGGGCTCTGTGGCTAGCTATGGCTACACCTTC.

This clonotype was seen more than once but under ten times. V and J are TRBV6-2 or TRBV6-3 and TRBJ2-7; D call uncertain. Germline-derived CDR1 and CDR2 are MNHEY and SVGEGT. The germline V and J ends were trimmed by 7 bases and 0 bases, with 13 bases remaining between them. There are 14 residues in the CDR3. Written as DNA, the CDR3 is TGTGCCAGCACAGACGTCCAGAGCTCCTACGAGCAGTACTTC. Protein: CASTDVQSSYEQYF.

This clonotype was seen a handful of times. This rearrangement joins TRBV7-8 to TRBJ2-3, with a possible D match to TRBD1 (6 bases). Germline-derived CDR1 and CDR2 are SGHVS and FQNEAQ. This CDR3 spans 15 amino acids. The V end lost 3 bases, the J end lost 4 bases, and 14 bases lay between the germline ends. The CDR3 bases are TGTGCCAGCAGCTTTCAGGGGCGAGGACCAGATACGCAGTATTTT. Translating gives CASSFQGRGPDTQYF.

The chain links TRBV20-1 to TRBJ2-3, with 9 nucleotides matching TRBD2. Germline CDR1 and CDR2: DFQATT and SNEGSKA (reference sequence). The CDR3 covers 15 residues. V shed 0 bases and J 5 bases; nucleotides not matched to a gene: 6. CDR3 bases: TGCAGTGCTAGAGATGTAGCGGGGGATGTAGATACGCAGTATTTT. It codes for CSARDVAGDVDTQYF.

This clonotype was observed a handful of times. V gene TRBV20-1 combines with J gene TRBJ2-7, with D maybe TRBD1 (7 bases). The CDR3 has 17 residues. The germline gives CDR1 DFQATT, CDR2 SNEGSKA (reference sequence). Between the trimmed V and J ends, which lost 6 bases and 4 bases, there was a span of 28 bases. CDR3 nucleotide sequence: TGCAGTGCCAAAAGTGGGGAGGATTCCAGGGGGTTTTACGAGCAGTACTTC. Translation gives CSAKSGEDSRGFYEQYF.

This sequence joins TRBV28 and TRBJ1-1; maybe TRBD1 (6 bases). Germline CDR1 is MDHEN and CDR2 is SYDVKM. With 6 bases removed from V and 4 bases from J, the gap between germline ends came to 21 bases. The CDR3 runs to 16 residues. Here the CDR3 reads CASSIHQQGFGTEAFF. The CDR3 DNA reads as TGTGCCAGCAGCATCCATCAACAGGGTTTTGGCACTGAAGCTTTCTTT.

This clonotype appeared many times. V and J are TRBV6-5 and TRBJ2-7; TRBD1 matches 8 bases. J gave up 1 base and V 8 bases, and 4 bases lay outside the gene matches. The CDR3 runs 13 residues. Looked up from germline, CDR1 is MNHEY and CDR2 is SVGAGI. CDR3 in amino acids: CASQQGGSYEQYF. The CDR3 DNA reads TGTGCCAGCCAACAGGGGGGATCCTACGAGCAGTACTTC.

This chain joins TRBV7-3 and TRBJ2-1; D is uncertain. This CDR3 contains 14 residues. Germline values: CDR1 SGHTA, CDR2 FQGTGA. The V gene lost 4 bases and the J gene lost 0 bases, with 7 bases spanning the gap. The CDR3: CASSSQASYNEQFF. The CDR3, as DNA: TGTGCCAGCAGCTCCCAGGCCTCCTACAATGAGCAGTTCTTC.

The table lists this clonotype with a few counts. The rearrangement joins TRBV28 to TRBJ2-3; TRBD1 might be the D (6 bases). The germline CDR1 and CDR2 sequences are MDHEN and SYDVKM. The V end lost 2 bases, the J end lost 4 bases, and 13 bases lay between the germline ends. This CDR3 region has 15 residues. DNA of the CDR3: TGTGCCAGCAGTTTACAGGGGCGCAGGTCAGATACGCAGTATTTT. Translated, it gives CASSLQGRRSDTQYF.

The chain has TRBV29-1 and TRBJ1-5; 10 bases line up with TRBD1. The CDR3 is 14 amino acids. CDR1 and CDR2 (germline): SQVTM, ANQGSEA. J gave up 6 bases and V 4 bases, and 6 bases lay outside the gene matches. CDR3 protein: CSVGTGTGVQPQHF. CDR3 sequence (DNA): TGCAGCGTTGGAACCGGGACAGGGGTTCAGCCCCAGCATTTT.

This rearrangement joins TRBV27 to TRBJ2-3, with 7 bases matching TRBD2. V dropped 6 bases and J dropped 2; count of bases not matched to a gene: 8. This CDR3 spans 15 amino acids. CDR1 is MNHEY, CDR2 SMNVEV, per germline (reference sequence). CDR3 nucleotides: TGTGCCAGCAGATGGGGCGGGACTAACACAGATACGCAGTATTTT. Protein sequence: CASRWGGTNTDTQYF.

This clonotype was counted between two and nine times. This CDR3 is CASSYVGTDYGYTF. The CDR3 nucleotides read TGTGCCAGCAGTTACGTTGGGACAGATTATGGCTACACCTTC. The V call is TRBV6-5, the J call TRBJ1-2; 7 bases map to TRBD1. The CDR3 runs to 14 residues. Germline V gene lookup returns CDR1 MNHEY and CDR2 SVGAGI. The V and J ends lost 2 bases and 5 bases, in that order; junction bases with no gene match: 5.

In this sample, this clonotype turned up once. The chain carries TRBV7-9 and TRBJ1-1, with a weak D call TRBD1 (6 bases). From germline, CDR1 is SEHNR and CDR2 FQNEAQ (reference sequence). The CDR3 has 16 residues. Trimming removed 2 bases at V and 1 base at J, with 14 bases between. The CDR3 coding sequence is TGTGCCAGCAGCTTAATAGTGGGACACCCGAACACTGAAGCTTTCTTT. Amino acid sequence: CASSLIVGHPNTEAFF.